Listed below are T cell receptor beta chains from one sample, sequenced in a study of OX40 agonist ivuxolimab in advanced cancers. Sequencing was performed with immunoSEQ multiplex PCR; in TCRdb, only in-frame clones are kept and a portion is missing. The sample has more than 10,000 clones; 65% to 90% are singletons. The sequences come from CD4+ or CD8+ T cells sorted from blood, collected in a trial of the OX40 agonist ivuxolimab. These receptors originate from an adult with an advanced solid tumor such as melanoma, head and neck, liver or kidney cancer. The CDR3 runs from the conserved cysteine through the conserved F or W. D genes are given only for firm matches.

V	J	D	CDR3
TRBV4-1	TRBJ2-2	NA	CASSQVGSGTGELFF
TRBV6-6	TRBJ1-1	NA	CASSPRDTEAFF
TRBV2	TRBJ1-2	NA	CASSEGRTNLPYGYTF
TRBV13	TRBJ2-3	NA	CASSSQEGHPRQYF
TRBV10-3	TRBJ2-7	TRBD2	CAISTELAGDEQYF
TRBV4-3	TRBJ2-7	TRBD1	CASSLHNRGKFYEQYF
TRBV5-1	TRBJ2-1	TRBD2	CASSLVGGRSGRSYEQFF
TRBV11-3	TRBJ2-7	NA	CASSLQTSYEQYF
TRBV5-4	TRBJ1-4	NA	CASSPTDGVEKLFF
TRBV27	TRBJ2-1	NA	CASSSGGFQFF
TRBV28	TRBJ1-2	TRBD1	CASSGTGTGGFGYTF
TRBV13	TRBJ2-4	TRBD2	CASTPQGAGGENIQYF
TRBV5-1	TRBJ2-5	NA	CASSSTTGQETQYF
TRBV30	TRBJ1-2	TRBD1	CASGTAFYGYTF
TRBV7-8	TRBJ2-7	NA	CASSLESSYEQYF
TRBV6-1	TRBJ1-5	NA	CASSDSEFYSNQPQHF
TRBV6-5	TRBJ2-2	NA	CASSYEPGASGELFF
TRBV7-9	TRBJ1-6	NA	CASSLDGESNSPLHF
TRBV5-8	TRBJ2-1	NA	CASSYDRAFYNEQFF
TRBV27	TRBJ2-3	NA	CASSLRSTDTQYF
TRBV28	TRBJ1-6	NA	CASSSTQGGRSPLHF
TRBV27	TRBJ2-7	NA	CASARSGRALEQYF
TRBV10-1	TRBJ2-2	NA	CASSAAIDSTGELFF
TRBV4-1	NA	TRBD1	CASSPGTGGYEQYF
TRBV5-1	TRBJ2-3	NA	CASGSTPTQYF
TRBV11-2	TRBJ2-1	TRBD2	CASSASGSTYNEQFF